This T cell receptor (beta chain) emerged from a study of T cell changes during pregnancy in multiple sclerosis. Libraries were prepared by immunoSEQ multiplex PCR; TCRdb keeps only in-frame clonotypes and omits some of them. The sample has 15,000 to 20,000 clones; about 88% are singletons. Trimming removed 10 bases from V and 5 bases from J; junction bases left unmatched: 8. This CDR3 comprises 14 residues. Per the germline V gene, CDR1 is LNHDA and CDR2 is SQIVND (reference sequence). The genes are TRBV19 and TRBJ2-2, with 9 bases aligning to TRBD2. This specimen was CD4+ T cells from peripheral blood mononuclear cells, taken in the first trimester of pregnancy. This sequence originates from a female donor in good health, enrolled as a control in a pregnancy study. The CDR3 region is CATTRGRVTGELFF. CDR3 nucleotide sequence: TGTGCCACCACCCGCGGGAGGGTGACCGGGGAGCTGTTTTTT.